In its sample, the clone carrying this T cell receptor (beta chain) was seen a few times. What it recognizes is unknown. Germline is not matched at one junction end, which may reflect a read error. This record comes from a study of post-analysis software for immune sequencing data. On the study more broadly: Courses of disease covered relapsing-remitting, secondary progressive and progressive-relapsing multiple sclerosis.

Overall study findings and caveats: Compared with controls, patients showed significantly lower normalized Chao1 diversity. There were a few TRBV segments more frequent in patients than controls, and TRBV5-6, TRBV5-1 and TRBV20-1 were among them. Strong co-clustering by F measure was seen for same-batch samples.

TCR beta libraries were prepared from cDNA with unique molecular identifiers. The yield from around 1 to 10 million T cells was about 500,000 cDNA molecules in total. In TCRdb, the PCR reads were re-called with MiXCR into one record per CDR3 protein. The repertoire holds approximately 160,000 distinct CDR3 sequences, with about 29% as singletons. Germline V gives CDR1 LNHNV, CDR2 YYDKDF (reference sequence). This CDR3 spans 13 amino acids. This TCR derives from a girl aged 5-17 years with multiple sclerosis. Input material: blood. The chain recombines TRBV15 with TRBJ2-1; D perhaps matches TRBD2 (6 bases). The CDR3 coding sequence is TGTGCCACCAGCGGCGGACTACTCAATGGGCAGTTCTTC. Its protein product is CATSGGLLNGQFF.